This TCR beta chain was found in a study of regulatory T cells in long-lasting Graves disease. Study-level information: Persistent cases were those of Graves' disease that involved over 5 years of antithyroid drugs with positive TSH receptor antibodies. Study observations and caveats: Results may be inaccurate due to the small sample size.

Specified time point: persistent/refractory GD, antithyroid drugs over 5 years with positive TRAb. RNA from PBMCs was the source of the TCR library. EDTA tubes were used for drawing around 8.2 milliliters of peripheral blood. This clonotype was observed many times. Its target is unknown. In building TCR beta libraries, iRepertoire HTBI primers were used together with Arm-PCR of CDR3 regions. In the study's own analysis: Gene usage covered over 55 TRBV and more than 13 TRBJ segments. MiXCR, applied by TCRdb to the multiplex PCR reads, yields one record per CDR3 protein. The V and J calls come from TCRdb's annotation, not from the publication. In the table there are 350,000 to 450,000 distinct CDR3 sequences, around 21% of which are singletons. This clonotype was sampled from a female donor with Graves disease. The starting material was peripheral blood mononuclear cells (PBMCs), obtained when the disease was refractory, from a patient treated with antithyroid drugs.

CDR3 sequence (DNA): TGTGCCCTACACGCAGGCGAAGGACTGTTTTTT. This encodes CALHAGEGLFF. V gene TRBV30 combines with J gene TRBJ1-4; D unresolved. Per the germline V gene, CDR1 is GTSNPN and CDR2 is SVGIG (reference sequence). The CDR3 totals 11 residues. V lost 8 bases, J lost 13 bases, and 17 bases lay in between.